The source of this T cell receptor (beta chain) is a study of identical twins. Only a few counts were recorded for this clonotype. What it binds is unknown. Regarding the study as a whole: For monozygotic twins, models underestimated out-of-frame TCR alpha sharing. While abundant cord blood beta clonotypes carried fewer insertions, memory repertoires showed no such pattern.

Only healthy Caucasians were enrolled as donors. A single record per CDR3 protein comes from TCRdb applying MiXCR to the 5' RACE reads. In the table there are 1.5 million to 2 million distinct CDR3 sequences, about 32% of which are singletons. The sample taken for sequencing was cord blood. The sequence came from a newborn girl in good health.

CDR3 nucleotide sequence: TGTGCCAGCAGCAAAAAAGTGGCCCACTCCTTAGCACTAGATGGGAATCAGCCCCAGCATTTT. This encodes CASSKKVAHSLALDGNQPQHF. The chain uses TRBV21-1 and TRBJ1-5. TRBV21-1 has pseudogene status. CDR3 size: 21 residues.